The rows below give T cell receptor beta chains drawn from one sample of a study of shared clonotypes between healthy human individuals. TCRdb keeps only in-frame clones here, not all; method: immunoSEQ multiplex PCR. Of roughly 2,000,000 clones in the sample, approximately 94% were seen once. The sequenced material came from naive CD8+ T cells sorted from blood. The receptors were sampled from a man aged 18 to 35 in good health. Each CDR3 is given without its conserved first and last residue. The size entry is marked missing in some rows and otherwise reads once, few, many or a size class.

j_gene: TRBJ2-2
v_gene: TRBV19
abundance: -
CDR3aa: ASTTPWTGELF

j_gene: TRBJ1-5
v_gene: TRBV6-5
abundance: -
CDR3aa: ASSLVEGLEQPQH

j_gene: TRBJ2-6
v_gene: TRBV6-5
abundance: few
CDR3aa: ASSYTSGANVLT

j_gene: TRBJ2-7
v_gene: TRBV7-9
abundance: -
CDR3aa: ASRIDRYEQY

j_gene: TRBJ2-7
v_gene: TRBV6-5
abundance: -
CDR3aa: ASSQQGNLLYEQY

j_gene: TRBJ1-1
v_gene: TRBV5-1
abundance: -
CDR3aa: ASSLEQGGWGTEAF

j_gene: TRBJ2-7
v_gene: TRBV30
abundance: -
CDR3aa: AWSVVGNEQY

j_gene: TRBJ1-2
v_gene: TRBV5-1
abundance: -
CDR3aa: ASSLRPAYGYT

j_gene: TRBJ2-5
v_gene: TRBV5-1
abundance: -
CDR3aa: ASSLARGERETQY

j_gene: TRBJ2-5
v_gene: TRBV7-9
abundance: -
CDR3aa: ASTEAGQETQY

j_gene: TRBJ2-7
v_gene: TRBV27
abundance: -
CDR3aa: ASSLKGLAGPSYEQY

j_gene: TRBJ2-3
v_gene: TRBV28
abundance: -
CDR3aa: ASSSGQGVDTQY